This T cell receptor beta chain was documented in a study of breast tumors, draining lymph nodes, adjacent tissues. Study conclusions and caveats: Tumor and nontumor repertoires were significantly more similar in luminal-like than in basal-like breast cancer. Data fit most tumor T cells coming from lymph node, expanding in tumor.

TCRdb passed the multiplex PCR reads through MiXCR, listing each CDR3 protein once. The sample includes 100,000 to 150,000 distinct CDR3 sequences, approximately 20% seen only once; the top ten take around 2.7%. This clonotype occurred many times. Its target is unknown. Samples came from axillary lymph nodes draining the breast cancer. The TCR originated in a female donor with breast cancer. Some clones in this sample may be carry-over from other donors' samples. The sequencing input was axillary lymph node tissue.

The CDR3 nucleotides read TGTGCCAGCAGTCAACAGGGTCGGGGCGACGAGCAGTACTTC. Translating gives CASSQQGRGDEQYF. The genes are TRBV6-1 and TRBJ2-7; perhaps TRBD1 as D (6 bases). Germline V CDR1 and CDR2: MNHNS, SASEGT. This CDR3 comprises 14 residues. Trimming pared 5 bases from V and 5 bases from J, leaving 16 bases between.